The rows below give T cell receptor beta chains drawn from one sample of a study of regulatory T cells in long-lasting Graves disease. TCRdb recomputed calls from the multiplex PCR reads with MiXCR, one row per CDR3 protein. Seen here are around 320,000 distinct CDR3 sequences, approximately 15% observed once, and the top ten hold just under 30%. In addition, the sample was reused for a study of T cells in Graves' hyperthyroidism and ophthalmopathy.

This specimen consisted of peripheral blood mononuclear cells (PBMCs), obtained at new diagnosis, from a patient treated with antithyroid drugs. The receptors were gathered from a man in his forties with Graves disease. CDR3s include the opening cysteine and the closing phenylalanine or tryptophan. A D gene is named only where the DNA matches it firmly. The size field is filled for only some rows; it gives once, few, many or a size class.

>TRBV18|TRBJ1-3|many|-
CASSEENTIYF
TGTGCCAGCTCAGAAGAGAACACCATATATTTT
>TRBV30|TRBJ1-2|few|-
CAWSVDGAYGYTF
TGTGCCTGGAGTGTCGACGGGGCCTATGGCTACACCTTC
>TRBV5-1|TRBJ2-1|-|TRBD2
CASKNLSIAGEVFF
TGCGCCAGCAAAAATTTGAGTATAGCGGGAGAGGTTTTCTTC
>TRBV5-1|TRBJ2-3|many|-
CASSLGPNSDTQYF
TGCGCCAGCAGCTTAGGTCCGAACTCAGATACGCAGTATTTT
>TRBV20-1|TRBJ2-7|many|TRBD1
CSASGGTGAYEQYF
TGCAGTGCTAGCGGCGGGACAGGAGCCTACGAGCAGTACTTC
>TRBV29-1|TRBJ2-5|many|-
CSVEGAGLGETQYF
TGCAGCGTTGAAGGGGCAGGGCTGGGAGAGACCCAGTACTTC
>TRBV18|TRBJ2-3|-|TRBD2
CASSLRATSGDITDTQYF
TGTGCCAGCTCACTACGGGCAACTAGCGGGGATATCACAGATACGCAGTATTTT
>TRBV28|TRBJ1-6|many|-
CASSSSLGGENSPLHF
TGTGCCAGCAGTTCCTCCCTCGGCGGGGAAAATTCACCCCTCCACTTT
>TRBV5-1|TRBJ1-6|-|TRBD1
CASSLGQGSSPLHF
TGCGCCAGCAGCTTGGGACAGGGTAGTTCACCCCTCCACTTT
>TRBV2|TRBJ2-2|many|-
CASSELGHTGELFF
TGTGCCAGCAGTGAGTTAGGACATACCGGGGAGCTGTTTTTT
>TRBV5-1|TRBJ2-3|-|TRBD2
CASSDELAGTDTQYF
TGCGCCAGCAGCGATGAACTAGCGGGCACAGATACGCAGTATTTT
>TRBV5-1|TRBJ2-2|many|-
CASKLQETNTGELFF
TGCGCCAGTAAGTTACAGGAAACGAACACCGGGGAGCTGTTTTTT
>TRBV7-9|TRBJ2-2|-|-
CASSPRTGLFF
TGTGCCAGCAGCCCTCGGACGGGGCTGTTTTTT
>TRBV4-1|TRBJ2-5|-|-
CASSQDRTQETQYF
TGCGCCAGCAGCCAAGACCGGACACAAGAGACCCAGTACTTC
>TRBV9|TRBJ1-6|few|TRBD1
CASSVGGTGASSPLHF
TGTGCCAGCAGCGTAGGAGGGACAGGGGCCTCTTCACCCCTCCACTTT
>TRBV4-2|TRBJ2-5|many|-
CASSQVRRNQETQYF
TGTGCCAGCAGCCAAGTTCGCAGGAATCAAGAGACCCAGTACTTC
>TRBV10-3|TRBJ1-1|few|-
CAISESVGSPNTEAFF
TGTGCCATCAGTGAGTCTGTAGGGTCTCCGAACACTGAAGCTTTCTTT
>TRBV7-3|TRBJ2-3|-|-
CASSPMGGLSTDTQYF
TGTGCCAGCAGCCCCATGGGGGGGCTCTCCACAGATACGCAGTATTTT
>TRBV29-1|TRBJ1-1|many|-
CSVEPGRGATEAFF
TGCAGCGTTGAACCTGGCAGGGGAGCCACTGAAGCTTTCTTT
>TRBV9|TRBJ2-1|-|TRBD1
CASSLAGDRDNEQFF
TGTGCCAGCAGCTTAGCTGGGGACAGGGACAATGAGCAGTTCTTC
>TRBV6-2/TRBV6-3|TRBJ2-3|many|-
CASSVGRASDTQYF
TGTGCCAGCAGTGTGGGCAGGGCCTCTGATACGCAGTATTTT
>TRBV28|TRBJ1-4|-|-
CASSTEYEKLFF
TGTGCCAGCAGTACCGAATACGAAAAACTGTTTTTT
>TRBV19|TRBJ2-5|-|TRBD1
CARLGQGGHLETQYF
TGTGCCAGACTCGGACAGGGGGGTCATTTGGAGACCCAGTACTTC
>TRBV6-2/TRBV6-3|TRBJ2-7|-|-
CASSTATFEQYF
TGTGCCAGCAGCACAGCTACTTTCGAGCAGTACTTC
>TRBV7-2|TRBJ2-7|many|-
CASSFTGGHSYEQYF
TGTGCCAGCAGCTTCACAGGAGGGCACTCCTACGAGCAGTACTTC
>TRBV2|TRBJ1-3|many|-
CASGTGSSSGNTIYF
TGTGCCAGCGGGACCGGGTCGAGCTCTGGAAACACCATATATTTT
>TRBV20-1|TRBJ1-1|-|TRBD1
CSAKDFRGRENTEAFF
TGCAGTGCTAAAGATTTCAGGGGGCGGGAGAACACTGAAGCTTTCTTT
>TRBV5-5|TRBJ2-2|many|TRBD1
CASSKTGQLTNTGELFF
TGTGCCAGCAGCAAAACGGGACAGCTAACGAACACCGGGGAGCTGTTTTTT
>TRBV7-9|TRBJ2-5|many|-
CASSPLPGDYQETQYF
TGTGCCAGCAGCCCGCTCCCGGGAGATTACCAAGAGACCCAGTACTTC
>TRBV7-8|TRBJ2-7|many|-
CASSLSIAWTSYEQYF
TGTGCCAGCAGCTTGTCTATCGCGTGGACCTCCTACGAGCAGTACTTC
>TRBV19|TRBJ2-1|few|-
CASTHQLGARNNEQFF
TGTGCCAGTACCCACCAGCTTGGGGCCCGAAACAATGAGCAGTTCTTC
>TRBV2|TRBJ2-3|many|TRBD2
CASPPAGGPSTDTQYF
TGTGCCAGCCCCCCGGCGGGGGGCCCTAGCACAGATACGCAGTATTTT
>TRBV7-2|TRBJ1-6|many|-
CASSLAVGAGTPLHF
TGTGCCAGCAGCTTAGCGGTAGGGGCCGGAACACCCCTCCACTTT
>TRBV7-8|TRBJ1-1|many|-
CASSLARSQAFF
TGTGCCAGCAGCTTAGCGAGAAGCCAAGCTTTCTTT
>TRBV7-2|TRBJ1-5|many|-
CASSLLGRALSNQPQHF
TGTGCCAGCAGCTTATTGGGCAGGGCCTTAAGCAATCAGCCCCAGCATTTT
>TRBV11-3|TRBJ2-1|many|-
CASSEGSGASNEQFF
TGTGCCAGCAGCGAGGGGTCGGGGGCCTCAAATGAGCAGTTCTTC
>TRBV20-1|TRBJ1-3|-|-
CRTFQGPPGNTIYF
TGCAGAACCTTTCAGGGGCCGCCTGGAAACACCATATATTTT
>TRBV5-1|TRBJ1-6|few|-
CASSSWGVNSPLHF
TGCGCCAGCAGCTCGTGGGGGGTGAATTCACCCCTCCACTTT
>TRBV7-2|TRBJ2-1|many|TRBD2
CASSSGAGLAVFNEQFF
TGTGCCAGCAGCTCGGGGGCGGGACTAGCGGTCTTCAATGAGCAGTTCTTC
>TRBV19|TRBJ2-7|-|-
CASSILAAPTYEQYF
TGTGCCAGTAGTATCTTGGCAGCTCCTACCTACGAGCAGTACTTC
>TRBV5-1|TRBJ2-3|many|-
CASSGSGLEGADTYFTQYF
TGCGCCAGCAGCGGATCGGGACTGGAGGGAGCGGACACCTATTTTACGCAGTATTTT
>TRBV5-1|TRBJ2-5|-|TRBD1
CASRITGGAETQYF
TGCGCCAGCAGAATAACAGGGGGCGCGGAGACCCAGTACTTC
>TRBV11-1|TRBJ2-1|many|TRBD1
CASSRDRKQFF
TGTGCCAGTAGCCGGGACAGGAAGCAGTTCTTC
>TRBV7-6|TRBJ2-5|many|-
CASSLVARLGMETQYF
TGTGCCAGCAGCTTAGTGGCGCGACTCGGGATGGAGACCCAGTACTTC
>TRBV20-1|TRBJ2-5|-|TRBD2
CSARDPSGGAETQYF
TGCAGTGCTAGAGATCCCAGCGGGGGGGCGGAGACCCAGTACTTC
>TRBV5-4|TRBJ2-5|-|-
CASSLLSGETQYF
TGTGCCAGCAGCTTGTTGTCTGGAGAGACCCAGTACTTC
>TRBV19|TRBJ2-1|-|TRBD1
CASSIDGRQGVYNEQFF
TGTGCCAGTAGTATAGACGGTCGACAGGGGGTATACAATGAGCAGTTCTTC
>TRBV6-1|TRBJ1-1|many|-
CASSEATYGLPNTEAFF
TGTGCCAGCAGTGAAGCGACCTATGGGTTGCCGAACACTGAAGCTTTCTTT
>TRBV28|TRBJ2-6|many|-
CASSWGPRGRASGANVLTF
TGTGCCAGCAGTTGGGGCCCCAGGGGCCGAGCTTCTGGGGCCAACGTCCTGACTTTC
>TRBV6-4|TRBJ2-7|few|TRBD2
CATLGLAGSEQYF
TGTGCCACCTTAGGACTAGCGGGGTCGGAGCAGTACTTC
>TRBV10-3|TRBJ2-3|once|-
CAISQDYRSTDTQYF
TGTGCCATCAGCCAGGATTATAGGAGCACAGATACGCAGTATTTT
>TRBV4-2|TRBJ2-5|-|TRBD2
CASSPGLAGAGETQYF
TGTGCCAGCAGCCCCGGACTAGCGGGGGCTGGAGAGACCCAGTACTTC
>TRBV18|TRBJ1-6|many|-
CASSPIRVPDSPLHF
TGTGCCAGCTCACCAATCAGGGTCCCCGATTCACCCCTCCACTTT
>TRBV24-1|TRBJ2-2|-|-
CATSDLTQGLYTGELFF
TGTGCCACCAGTGATTTAACGCAGGGCTTATACACCGGGGAGCTGTTTTTT
>TRBV12-3/TRBV12-4|TRBJ2-7|many|-
CASSALDRFYEQYF
TGTGCCAGCTCGGCTCTAGACAGGTTCTACGAGCAGTACTTC
>TRBV4-2|TRBJ1-5|few|-
CASSQDSQYQPQHF
TGTGCCAGCAGCCAAGATTCTCAGTATCAGCCCCAGCATTTT
>TRBV20-1|TRBJ2-1|many|TRBD2
CSARSGLDFLNEQFF
TGCAGTGCTAGATCCGGACTAGACTTCCTCAATGAGCAGTTCTTC
>TRBV20-1|TRBJ2-5|many|-
CSAQQGGGSQETQYF
TGCAGTGCCCAGCAGGGGGGGGGCAGCCAAGAGACCCAGTACTTC
>TRBV7-8|TRBJ2-1|many|-
CASKEAPNENEQFF
TGTGCCAGCAAGGAGGCCCCAAACGAAAATGAGCAGTTCTTC
>TRBV2|TRBJ2-3|many|TRBD1
CASTQQGMADTQYF
TGTGCCAGCACTCAACAGGGGATGGCAGATACGCAGTATTTT